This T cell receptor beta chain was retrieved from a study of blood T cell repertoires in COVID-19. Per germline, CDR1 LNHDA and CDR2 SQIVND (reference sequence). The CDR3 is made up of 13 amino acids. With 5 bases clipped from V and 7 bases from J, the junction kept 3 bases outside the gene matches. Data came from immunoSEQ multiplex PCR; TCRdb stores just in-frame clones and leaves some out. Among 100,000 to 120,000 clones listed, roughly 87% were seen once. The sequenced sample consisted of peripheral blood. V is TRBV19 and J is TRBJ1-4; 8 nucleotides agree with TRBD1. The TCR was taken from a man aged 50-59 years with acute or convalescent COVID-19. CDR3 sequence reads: CASSFGQGEKLFF. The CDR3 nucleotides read TGTGCCAGTAGTTTCGGACAGGGTGAAAAACTGTTTTTT.